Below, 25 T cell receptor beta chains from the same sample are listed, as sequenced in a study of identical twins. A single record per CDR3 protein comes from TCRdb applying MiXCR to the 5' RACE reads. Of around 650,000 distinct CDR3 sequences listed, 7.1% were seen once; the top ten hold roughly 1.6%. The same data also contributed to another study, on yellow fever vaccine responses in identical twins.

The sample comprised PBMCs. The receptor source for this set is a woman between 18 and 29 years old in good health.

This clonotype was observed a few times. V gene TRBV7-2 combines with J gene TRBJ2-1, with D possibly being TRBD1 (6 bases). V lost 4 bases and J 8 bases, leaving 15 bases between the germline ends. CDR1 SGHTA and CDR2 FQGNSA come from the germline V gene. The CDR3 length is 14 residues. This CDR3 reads CASSSTQGTYEQFF. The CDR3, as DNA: TGTGCCAGCAGCTCAACACAGGGAACGTATGAGCAGTTCTTC.

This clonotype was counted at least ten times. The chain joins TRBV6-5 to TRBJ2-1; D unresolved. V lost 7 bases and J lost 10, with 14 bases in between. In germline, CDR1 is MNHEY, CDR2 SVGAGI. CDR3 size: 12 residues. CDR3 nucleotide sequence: TGTGCCAGCAAAGAGGCGGTAGGAGAGCAGTTCTTC. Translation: CASKEAVGEQFF.

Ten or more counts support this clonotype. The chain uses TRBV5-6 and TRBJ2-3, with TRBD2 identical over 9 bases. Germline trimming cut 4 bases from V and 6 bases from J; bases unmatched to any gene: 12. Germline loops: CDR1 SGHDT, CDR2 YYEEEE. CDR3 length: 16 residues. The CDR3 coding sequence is TGTGCCAGCAGCGGGGCGTGGGCTAGCGGGGCTGATACGCAGTATTTT. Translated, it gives CASSGAWASGADTQYF.

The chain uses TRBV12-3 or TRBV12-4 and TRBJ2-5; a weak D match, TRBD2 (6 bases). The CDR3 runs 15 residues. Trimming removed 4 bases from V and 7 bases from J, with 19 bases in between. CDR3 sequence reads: CASSSGGATRGTQYF. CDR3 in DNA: TGTGCCAGCAGTTCCGGCGGGGCAACCCGGGGGACCCAGTACTTC.

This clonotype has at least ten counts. CDR3 DNA: TGCGCCAGCAGCTTGGGTCACAATGAGCAGTTCTTC. Amino acid sequence: CASSLGHNEQFF. J is TRBJ2-1 and V is TRBV5-1; D is unclear. CDR3 length: 12 amino acids. Trimming shortened V by 0 bases and J by 5 bases, and 3 bases separated the two germline ends. Germline lookup yields CDR1 SGHRS and CDR2 YFSETQ.

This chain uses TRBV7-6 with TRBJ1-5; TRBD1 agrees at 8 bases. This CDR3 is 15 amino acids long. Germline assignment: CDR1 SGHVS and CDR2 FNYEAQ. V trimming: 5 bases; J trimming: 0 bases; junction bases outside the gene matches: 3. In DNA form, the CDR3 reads TGTGCCAGCAGCGCTACAGGGGGTAGCAATCAGCCCCAGCATTTT. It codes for CASSATGGSNQPQHF.

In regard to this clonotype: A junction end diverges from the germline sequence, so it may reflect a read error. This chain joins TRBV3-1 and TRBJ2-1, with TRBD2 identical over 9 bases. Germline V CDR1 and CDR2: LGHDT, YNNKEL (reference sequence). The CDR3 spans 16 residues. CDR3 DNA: TGTGCCAGCAGCCAAGATATAGCGGGAGCTTACAATGAGCAGTCCTTC. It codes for CASSQDIAGAYNEQSF.

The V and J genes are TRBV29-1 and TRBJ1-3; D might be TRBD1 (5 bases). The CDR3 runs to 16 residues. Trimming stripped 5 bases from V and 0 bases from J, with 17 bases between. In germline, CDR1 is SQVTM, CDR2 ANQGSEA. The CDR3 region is CSVLGELTHSGNTIYF. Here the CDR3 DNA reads TGCAGCGTTTTAGGGGAGCTGACTCACTCTGGAAACACCATATATTTT.

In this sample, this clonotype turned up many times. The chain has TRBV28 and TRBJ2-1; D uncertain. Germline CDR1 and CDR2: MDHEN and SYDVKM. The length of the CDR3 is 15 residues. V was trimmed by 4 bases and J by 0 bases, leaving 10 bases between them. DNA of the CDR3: TGTGCCAGCAGTTCCCACACGAGCTCCTACAATGAGCAGTTCTTC. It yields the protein CASSSHTSSYNEQFF.

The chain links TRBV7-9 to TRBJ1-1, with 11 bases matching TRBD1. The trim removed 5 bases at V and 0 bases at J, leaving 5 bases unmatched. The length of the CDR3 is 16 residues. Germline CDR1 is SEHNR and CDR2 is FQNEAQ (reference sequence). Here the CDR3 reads CASSRDRGNVNTEAFF. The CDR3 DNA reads TGTGCCAGCAGCCGGGACAGGGGGAATGTGAACACTGAAGCTTTCTTT.

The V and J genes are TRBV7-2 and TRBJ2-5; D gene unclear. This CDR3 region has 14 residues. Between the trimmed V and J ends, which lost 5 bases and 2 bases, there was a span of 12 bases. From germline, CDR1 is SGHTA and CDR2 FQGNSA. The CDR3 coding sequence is TGTGCCAGCAGCCCCCTCTGGGCTCAAGAGACCCAGTACTTC. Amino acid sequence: CASSPLWAQETQYF.

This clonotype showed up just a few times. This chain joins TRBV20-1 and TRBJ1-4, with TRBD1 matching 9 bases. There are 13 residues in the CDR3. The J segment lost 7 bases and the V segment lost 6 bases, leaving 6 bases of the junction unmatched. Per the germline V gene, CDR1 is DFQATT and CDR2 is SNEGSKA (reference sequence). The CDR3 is CSANRGQGEKLFF. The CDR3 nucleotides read TGCAGTGCCAACAGGGGGCAGGGTGAAAAACTGTTTTTT.

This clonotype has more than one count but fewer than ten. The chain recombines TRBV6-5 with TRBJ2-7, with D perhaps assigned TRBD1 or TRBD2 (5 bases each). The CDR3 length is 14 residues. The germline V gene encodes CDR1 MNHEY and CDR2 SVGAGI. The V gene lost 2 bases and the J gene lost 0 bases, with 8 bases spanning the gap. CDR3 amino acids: CASSYGTTSYEQYF. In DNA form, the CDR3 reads TGTGCCAGCAGTTACGGGACGACCTCCTACGAGCAGTACTTC.

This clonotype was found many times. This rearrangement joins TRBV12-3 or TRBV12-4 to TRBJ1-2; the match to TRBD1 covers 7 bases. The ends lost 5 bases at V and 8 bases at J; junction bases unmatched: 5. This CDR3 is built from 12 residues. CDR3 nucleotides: TGTGCCAGCAGTAGTCGACAGGGAGGCTACACCTTC. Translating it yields CASSSRQGGYTF.

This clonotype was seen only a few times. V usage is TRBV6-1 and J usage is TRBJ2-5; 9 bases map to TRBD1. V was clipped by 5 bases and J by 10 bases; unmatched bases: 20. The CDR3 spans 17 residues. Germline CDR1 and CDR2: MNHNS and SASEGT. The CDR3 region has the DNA TGTGCCAGCAGTCCGGGACAGGGACCTTATCCACGGGGGAACCAGTACTTC. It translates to CASSPGQGPYPRGNQYF.

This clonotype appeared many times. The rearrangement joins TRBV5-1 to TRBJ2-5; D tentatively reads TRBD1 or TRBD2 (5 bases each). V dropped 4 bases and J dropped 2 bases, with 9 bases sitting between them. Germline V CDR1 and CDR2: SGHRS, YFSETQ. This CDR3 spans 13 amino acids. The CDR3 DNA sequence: TGCGCCAGCAGCCGGGACGGACAAGAGACCCAGTACTTC. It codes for CASSRDGQETQYF.

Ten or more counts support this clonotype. CDR3 DNA: TGTGCCAGCAGTTTTTGGAGGACAGGGCTTAATGAGCAGTTCTTC. Translating gives CASSFWRTGLNEQFF. J is TRBJ2-1 and V is TRBV12-3 or TRBV12-4; TRBD1 matches 8 bases. V was pared by 3 bases and J by 7 bases, with 8 bases of the junction left unmatched. The CDR3 loop spans 15 amino acids.

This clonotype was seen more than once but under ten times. CDR3: CASSKNLGGLYNEQFF. CDR3 DNA sequence: TGTGCCAGCAGCAAAAACCTGGGGGGCCTCTACAATGAGCAGTTCTTC. The chain has TRBV7-2 and TRBJ2-1; TRBD1 or TRBD2 may be the D gene (6 bases each). The CDR3 has 16 amino acids. Germline V gene lookup returns CDR1 SGHTA and CDR2 FQGNSA. Between the trimmed V and J ends, which lost 5 bases and 3 bases, there was a span of 17 bases.

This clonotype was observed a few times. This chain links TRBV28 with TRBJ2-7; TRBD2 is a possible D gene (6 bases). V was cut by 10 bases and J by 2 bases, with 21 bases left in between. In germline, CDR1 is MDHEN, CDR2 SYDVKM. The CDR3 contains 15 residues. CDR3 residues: CANHPRLAHTYEQYF. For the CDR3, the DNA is TGTGCCAACCACCCCCGGCTAGCGCACACCTACGAGCAGTACTTC.

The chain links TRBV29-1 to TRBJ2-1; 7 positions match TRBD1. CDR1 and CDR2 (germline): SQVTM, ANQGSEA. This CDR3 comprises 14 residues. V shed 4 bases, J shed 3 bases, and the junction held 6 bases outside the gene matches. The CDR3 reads CSVVTQGLYNEQFF. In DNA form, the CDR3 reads TGCAGCGTTGTAACACAGGGGCTCTACAATGAGCAGTTCTTC.

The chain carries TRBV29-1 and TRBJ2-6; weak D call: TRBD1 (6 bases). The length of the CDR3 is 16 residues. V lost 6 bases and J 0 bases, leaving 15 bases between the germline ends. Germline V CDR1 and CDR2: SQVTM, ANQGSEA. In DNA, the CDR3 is TGCAGCGTCGAACAACAGGGATACTCTGGGGCCAACGTCCTGACTTTC. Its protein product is CSVEQQGYSGANVLTF.

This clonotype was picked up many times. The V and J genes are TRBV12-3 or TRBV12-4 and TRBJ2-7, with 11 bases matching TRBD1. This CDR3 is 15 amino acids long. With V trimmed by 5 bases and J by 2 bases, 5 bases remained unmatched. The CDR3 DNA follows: TGTGCCAGCAGTCTCGGACAGGGGGCAACCTACGAGCAGTACGTC. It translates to CASSLGQGATYEQYV.

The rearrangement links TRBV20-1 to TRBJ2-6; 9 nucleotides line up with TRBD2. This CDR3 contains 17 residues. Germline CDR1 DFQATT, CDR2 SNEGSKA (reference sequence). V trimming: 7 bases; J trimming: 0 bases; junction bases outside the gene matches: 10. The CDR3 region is CSVPLAGGSSGANVLTF. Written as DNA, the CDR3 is TGCAGTGTCCCGTTGGCGGGAGGGAGCTCTGGGGCCAACGTCCTGACTTTC.

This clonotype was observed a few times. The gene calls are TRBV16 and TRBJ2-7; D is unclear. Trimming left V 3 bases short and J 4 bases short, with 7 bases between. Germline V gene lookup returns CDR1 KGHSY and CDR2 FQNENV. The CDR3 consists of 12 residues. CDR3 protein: CASSHGWYEQYF. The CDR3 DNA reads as TGTGCCAGCAGCCATGGTTGGTACGAGCAGTACTTC.

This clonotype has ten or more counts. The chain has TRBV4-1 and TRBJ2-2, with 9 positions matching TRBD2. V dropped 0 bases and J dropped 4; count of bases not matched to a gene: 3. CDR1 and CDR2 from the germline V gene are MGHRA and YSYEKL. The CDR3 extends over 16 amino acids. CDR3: CASSQDSGRTTGELFF. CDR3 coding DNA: TGCGCCAGCAGCCAAGATAGCGGGAGAACCACCGGGGAGCTGTTTTTT.